A selection of T cell receptor beta chains follows, all from one sample in a study of blood T cell repertoires in COVID-19. TCRdb keeps only in-frame clones here, not all; method: immunoSEQ multiplex PCR. Counted here are tens of thousands of clones, roughly 78% occurring once; the ten biggest clones make up 15% to 20%. The sequenced material came from peripheral blood. These receptors came from a woman of 80 years or more with acute or convalescent COVID-19. Each CDR3 is given with its conserved first and last residue. Each record gives: J gene, V gene, clone size, D gene, CDR3 protein, CDR3 DNA. The D gene is left open where the match is weak. A clone size is listed for some rows: how often the clone was seen (once, few, many), or a class if it is expanded.

TRBJ2-3	TRBV7-2	.	.	CASRPPGYETDTQYF	TGTGCCAGCAGGCCACCGGGATACGAGACAGATACGCAGTATTTT
TRBJ2-7	TRBV9	.	TRBD2	CASSATGTSGYEQYF	TGTGCCAGCAGCGCCACCGGGACTAGCGGCTACGAGCAGTACTTC
TRBJ1-5	TRBV13	few	.	CASSLGQGGNQPQHF	TGTGCCAGCAGCCTCGGGCAGGGCGGCAATCAGCCCCAGCATTTT
TRBJ2-7	TRBV29-1	.	TRBD2	CSVGLAGEEQYF	TGCAGCGTTGGGCTAGCGGGAGAAGAGCAGTACTTC
TRBJ2-1	TRBV7-6	few	TRBD2	CASSRLGGSGSYEQFF	TGTGCCAGCAGCCGATTAGGAGGAAGCGGGAGCTATGAGCAGTTCTTC
TRBJ1-1	TRBV19	.	.	CASSTQGNTEAFF	TGTGCCAGTAGTACCCAGGGGAACACTGAAGCTTTCTTT
TRBJ2-3	TRBV25-1	.	TRBD2	CASREAGALDTQYF	TGTGCCAGCAGAGAAGCGGGGGCCCTCGATACGCAGTATTTT
TRBJ2-7	TRBV7-9	.	.	CASSIGGLNSYEQYF	TGTGCCAGCAGCATCGGAGGGCTGAACTCCTACGAGCAGTACTTC
TRBJ2-1	TRBV5-6	.	TRBD2	CASSLSGDYNEQFF	TGTGCCAGCAGCCTGAGCGGGGATTACAATGAGCAGTTCTTC
TRBJ2-7	TRBV25-1	once	TRBD1	CASSEHLGTGEEQYF	TGTGCCAGCAGTGAACATTTGGGGACAGGGGAAGAGCAGTACTTC
TRBJ2-2	TRBV7-9	.	.	CASSHYTGELFF	TGTGCCAGCAGCCACTACACCGGGGAGCTGTTTTTT
TRBJ2-5	TRBV9	.	.	CASSVALQETQYF	TGTGCCAGCAGCGTAGCTCTCCAAGAGACCCAGTACTTC
TRBJ2-2	TRBV6-1	few	TRBD1	CASSEWDSYTGELFF	TGTGCCAGCAGTGAATGGGACAGCTACACCGGGGAGCTGTTTTTT
TRBJ2-3	TRBV6-6	once	.	CASSLVGYSTDTQYF	TGTGCCAGCAGTCTGGTCGGGTATAGCACAGATACGCAGTATTTT
TRBJ2-3	TRBV5-4	.	.	CASSLDSSTDTQYF	TGTGCCAGCAGCTTGGACAGTAGCACAGATACGCAGTATTTT
TRBJ2-7	TRBV5-1	many	.	CASSFFSYEQYF	TGCGCCAGCAGCTTCTTCTCCTACGAGCAGTACTTC
TRBJ2-2	TRBV6-1	.	TRBD2	CASSVLAGMNTGELFF	TGTGCCAGCAGTGTACTAGCGGGAATGAACACCGGGGAGCTGTTTTTT
TRBJ2-3	TRBV11-2	.	.	CASSYPVASVEDTQYF	TGTGCCAGCAGCTATCCCGTGGCTAGCGTAGAAGATACGCAGTATTTT
TRBJ1-1	TRBV2	.	.	CASNRVMMNTEAFF	TGTGCCAGCAACAGGGTGATGATGAACACTGAAGCTTTCTTT
TRBJ2-5	TRBV5-1	.	TRBD1	CASSLTTGTEKETQYF	TGCGCCAGCAGTCTCACTACCGGGACAGAGAAAGAGACCCAGTACTTC
TRBJ1-5	TRBV27	.	TRBD1	CASRGTGGPQPQHF	TGTGCCAGCAGGGGGACAGGGGGCCCCCAGCCCCAGCATTTT
TRBJ2-7	TRBV6-1	.	.	CASSERAASSYEQYF	TGTGCCAGCAGTGAGAGGGCGGCTAGCTCCTACGAGCAGTACTTC
TRBJ2-7	TRBV11-1	.	.	CASSSPGLRSLYEQYF	TGTGCCAGCAGTTCCCCGGGACTCCGGAGCTTGTACGAGCAGTACTTC
TRBJ1-6	TRBV5-4	.	TRBD1	CASSLSQGARSPLHF	TGTGCCAGCAGCTTGTCACAGGGGGCAAGGTCACCCCTCCACTTT
TRBJ1-2	TRBV6-1	.	.	CASSESGNYGYTF	TGTGCCAGCAGTGAATCAGGGAACTATGGCTACACCTTC
TRBJ2-7	TRBV28	few	.	CASSLWGGTGSSYEQYF	TGTGCCAGCAGTTTATGGGGGGGGACAGGAAGCTCCTACGAGCAGTACTTC
TRBJ1-2	TRBV30	.	.	CAWSWGESYGYTF	TGTGCCTGGAGTTGGGGGGAGAGCTATGGCTACACCTTC
TRBJ1-1	TRBV7-2	.	TRBD1	CASSFSGQGHTEAFF	TGTGCCAGCAGCTTTTCGGGACAGGGTCACACTGAAGCTTTCTTT
TRBJ2-1	TRBV4-1	.	TRBD2	CASSHRTSGSSPYNEQFF	TGCGCCAGCAGCCATAGGACTAGCGGGAGTTCCCCCTACAATGAGCAGTTCTTC
TRBJ2-1	TRBV6-5	.	TRBD1	CASGQVYNEQFF	TGTGCCAGCGGACAGGTCTACAATGAGCAGTTCTTC
TRBJ2-5	TRBV14	.	TRBD1	CASSPWTGVPYQETQYF	TGTGCCAGCAGCCCTTGGACAGGGGTTCCCTACCAAGAGACCCAGTACTTC
TRBJ1-1	TRBV5-1	.	.	CASSYGNRNTEAFF	TGCGCCAGCAGTTACGGGAATCGGAACACTGAAGCTTTCTTT
TRBJ2-1	TRBV19	.	.	CASSRQDYNEQFF	TGTGCCAGTAGTCGACAGGACTACAATGAGCAGTTCTTC